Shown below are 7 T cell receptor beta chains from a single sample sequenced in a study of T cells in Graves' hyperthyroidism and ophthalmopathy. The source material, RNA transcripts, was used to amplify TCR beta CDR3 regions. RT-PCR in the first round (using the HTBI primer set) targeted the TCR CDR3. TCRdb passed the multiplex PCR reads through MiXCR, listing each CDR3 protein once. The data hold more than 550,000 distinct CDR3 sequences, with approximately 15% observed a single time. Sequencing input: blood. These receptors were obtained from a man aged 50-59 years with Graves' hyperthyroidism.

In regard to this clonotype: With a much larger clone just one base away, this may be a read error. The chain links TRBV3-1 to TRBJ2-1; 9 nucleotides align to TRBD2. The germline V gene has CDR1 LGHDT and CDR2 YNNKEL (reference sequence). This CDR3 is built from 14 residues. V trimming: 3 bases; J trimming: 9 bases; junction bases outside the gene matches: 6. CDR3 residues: CASSHRKREAEQFF. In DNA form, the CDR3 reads TGTGCCAGCAGCCATCGGAAGCGGGAGGCTGAGCAGTTCTTC.

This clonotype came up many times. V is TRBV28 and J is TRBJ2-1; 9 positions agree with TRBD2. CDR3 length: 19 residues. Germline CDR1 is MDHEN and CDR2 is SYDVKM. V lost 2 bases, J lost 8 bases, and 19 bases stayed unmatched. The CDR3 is CASSLGWGVAGVRNDEQFF. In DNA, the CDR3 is TGTGCCAGCAGTTTAGGATGGGGGGTAGCGGGAGTTCGGAACGATGAGCAGTTCTTC.

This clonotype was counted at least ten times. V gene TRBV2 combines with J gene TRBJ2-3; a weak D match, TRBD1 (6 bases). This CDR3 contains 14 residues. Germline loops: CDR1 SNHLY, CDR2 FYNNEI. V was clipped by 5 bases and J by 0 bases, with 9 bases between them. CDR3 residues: CASSWDTSTDTQYF. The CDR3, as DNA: TGTGCCAGCAGTTGGGACACTAGCACAGATACGCAGTATTTT.

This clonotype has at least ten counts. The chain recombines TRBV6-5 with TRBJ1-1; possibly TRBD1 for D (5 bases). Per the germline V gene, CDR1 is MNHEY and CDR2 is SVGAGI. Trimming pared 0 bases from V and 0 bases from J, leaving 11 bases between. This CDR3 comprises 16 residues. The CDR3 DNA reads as TGTGCCAGCAGTTACTCGGGGCCCCGGGTGAACACTGAAGCTTTCTTT. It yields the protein CASSYSGPRVNTEAFF.

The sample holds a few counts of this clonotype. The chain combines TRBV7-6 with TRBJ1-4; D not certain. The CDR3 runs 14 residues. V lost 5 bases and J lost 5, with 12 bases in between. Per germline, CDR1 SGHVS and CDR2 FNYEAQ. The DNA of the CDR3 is TGTGCCAGCAGCGCCAGAGTATCCAATGAAAAACTGTTTTTT. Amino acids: CASSARVSNEKLFF. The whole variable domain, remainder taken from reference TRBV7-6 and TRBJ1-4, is GAGVSQSPRYKVTKRGQDVALRCDPISGHVSLYWYRQALGQGPEFLTYFNYEAQQDKSGLPNDRFSAERPEGSISTLTIQRTEQRDSAMYRCASSARVSNEKLFFGSGTQLSVL.

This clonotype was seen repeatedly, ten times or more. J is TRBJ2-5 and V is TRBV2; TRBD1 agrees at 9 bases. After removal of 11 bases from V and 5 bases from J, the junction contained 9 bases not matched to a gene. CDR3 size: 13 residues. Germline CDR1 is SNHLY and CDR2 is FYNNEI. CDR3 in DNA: TGTGCCGGACGACGGACAGGGGACGAGACCCAGTACTTC. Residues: CAGRRTGDETQYF.

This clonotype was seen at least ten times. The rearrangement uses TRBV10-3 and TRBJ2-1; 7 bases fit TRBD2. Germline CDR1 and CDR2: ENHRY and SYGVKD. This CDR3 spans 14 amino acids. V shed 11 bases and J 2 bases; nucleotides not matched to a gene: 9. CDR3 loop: CAAAGLETYNEQFF. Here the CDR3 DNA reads TGTGCCGCCGCCGGACTAGAAACCTACAATGAGCAGTTCTTC.